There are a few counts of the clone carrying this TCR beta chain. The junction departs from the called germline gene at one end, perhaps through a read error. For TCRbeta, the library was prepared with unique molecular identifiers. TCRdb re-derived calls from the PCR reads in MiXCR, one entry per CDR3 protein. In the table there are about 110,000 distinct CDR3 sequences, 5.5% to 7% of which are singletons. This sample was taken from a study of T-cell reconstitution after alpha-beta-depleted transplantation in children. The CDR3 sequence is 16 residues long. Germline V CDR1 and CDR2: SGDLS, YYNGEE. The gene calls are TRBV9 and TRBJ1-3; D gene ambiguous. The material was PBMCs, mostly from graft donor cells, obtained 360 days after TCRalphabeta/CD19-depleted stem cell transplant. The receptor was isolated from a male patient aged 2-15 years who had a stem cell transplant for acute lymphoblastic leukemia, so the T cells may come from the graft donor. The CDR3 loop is CSSSPSGRISGNTIYF. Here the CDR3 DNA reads TGTTCCAGCAGCCCCAGCGGACGGATCTCTGGAAACACCATATATTTT.